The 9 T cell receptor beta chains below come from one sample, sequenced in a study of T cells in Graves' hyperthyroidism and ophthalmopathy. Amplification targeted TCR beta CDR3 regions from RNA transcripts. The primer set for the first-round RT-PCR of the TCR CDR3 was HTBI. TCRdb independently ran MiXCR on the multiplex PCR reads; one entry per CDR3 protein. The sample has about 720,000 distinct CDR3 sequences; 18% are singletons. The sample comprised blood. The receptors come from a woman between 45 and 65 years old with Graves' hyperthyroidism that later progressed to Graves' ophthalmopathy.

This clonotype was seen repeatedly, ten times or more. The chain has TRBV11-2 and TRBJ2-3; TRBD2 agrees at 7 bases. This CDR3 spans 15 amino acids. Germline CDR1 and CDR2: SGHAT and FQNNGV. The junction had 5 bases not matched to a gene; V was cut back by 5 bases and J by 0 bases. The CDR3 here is CASSRLAPSTDTQYF. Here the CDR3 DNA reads TGTGCCAGCAGCCGACTAGCACCTAGCACAGATACGCAGTATTTT.

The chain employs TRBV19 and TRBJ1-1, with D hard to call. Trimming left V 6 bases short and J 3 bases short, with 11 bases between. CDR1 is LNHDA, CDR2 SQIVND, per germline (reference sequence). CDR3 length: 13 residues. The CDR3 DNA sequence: TGTGCCAGTAGCGGCACCCGGGACACTGAAGCTTTCTTT. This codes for CASSGTRDTEAFF.

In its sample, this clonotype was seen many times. The chain's CDR3 is CASILPKSNHEQFF. The CDR3 bases are TGTGCCAGCATCCTCCCAAAAAGTAATCATGAGCAGTTCTTC. J is TRBJ2-1 and V is TRBV2, with D unresolved. Germline values: CDR1 SNHLY, CDR2 FYNNEI. Trimming took 7 bases from V and 8 from J, leaving 18 bases between them. This CDR3 comprises 14 residues.

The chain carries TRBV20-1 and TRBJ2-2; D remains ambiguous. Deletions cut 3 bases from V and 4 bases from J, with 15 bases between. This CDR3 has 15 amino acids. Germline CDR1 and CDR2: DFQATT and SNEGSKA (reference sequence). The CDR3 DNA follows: TGCAGTGCTAGGGAGATGGTAGGGCCCACCGGGGAGCTGTTTTTT. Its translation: CSAREMVGPTGELFF.

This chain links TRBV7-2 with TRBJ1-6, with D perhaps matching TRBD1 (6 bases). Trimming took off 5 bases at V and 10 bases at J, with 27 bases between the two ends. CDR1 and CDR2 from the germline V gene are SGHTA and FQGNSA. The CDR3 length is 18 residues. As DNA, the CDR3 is TGTGCCAGCAGCCCCCGGGGGGGCCGGTTCTTGGAAAGGTCACCCCTCCACTTT. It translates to CASSPRGGRFLERSPLHF. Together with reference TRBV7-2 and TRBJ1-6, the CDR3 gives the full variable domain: GAGVSQSPSNKVTEKGKDVELRCDPISGHTALYWYRQSLGQGLEFLIYFQGNSAPDKSGLPSDRFSAERTGGSVSTLTIQRTQQEDSAVYLCASSPRGGRFLERSPLHFGNGTRLTVT.

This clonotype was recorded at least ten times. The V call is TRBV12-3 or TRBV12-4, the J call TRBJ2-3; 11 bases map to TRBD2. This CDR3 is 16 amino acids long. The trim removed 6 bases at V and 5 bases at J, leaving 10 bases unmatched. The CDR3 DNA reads TGTGCCAGCAGCCCTCATAGCGGGGGGGCGAGAGATACGCAGTATTTT. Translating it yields CASSPHSGGARDTQYF.

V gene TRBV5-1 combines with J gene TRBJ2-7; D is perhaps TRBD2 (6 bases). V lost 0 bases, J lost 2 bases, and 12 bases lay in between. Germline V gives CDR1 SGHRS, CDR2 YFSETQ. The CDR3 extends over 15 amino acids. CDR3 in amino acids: CASSLVSSGAYEQYF. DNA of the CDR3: TGCGCCAGCAGCTTGGTTTCTTCGGGAGCCTACGAGCAGTACTTC.

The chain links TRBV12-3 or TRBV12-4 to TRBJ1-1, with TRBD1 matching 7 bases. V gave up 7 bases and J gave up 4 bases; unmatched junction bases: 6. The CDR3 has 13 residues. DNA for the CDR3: TGTGCCAGCAACCCTGACAGGGCCACTGAAGCTTTCTTT. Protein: CASNPDRATEAFF.

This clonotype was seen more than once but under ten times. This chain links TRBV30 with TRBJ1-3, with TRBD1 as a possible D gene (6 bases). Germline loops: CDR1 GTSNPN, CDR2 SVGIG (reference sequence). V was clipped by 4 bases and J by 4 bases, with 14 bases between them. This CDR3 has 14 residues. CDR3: CAWTQPGGGNTIYF. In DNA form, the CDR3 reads TGTGCCTGGACCCAACCCGGGGGCGGAAACACCATATATTTT. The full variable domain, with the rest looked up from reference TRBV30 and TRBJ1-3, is SQTIHQWPATLVQPVGSPLSLECTVEGTSNPNLYWYRQAAGRGLQLLFYSVGIGQISSEVPQNLSASRPQDRQFILSSKKLLLSDSGFYLCAWTQPGGGNTIYFGEGSWLTVV.